Below, one T cell receptor (beta chain) is given with its context. Germline loops: CDR1 SQVTM, CDR2 ANQGSEA. The V and J ends lost 5 bases and 8 bases respectively, with 18 bases between them. The CDR3 sequence is 13 residues long. This specimen comes from a study of cytomegalovirus exposure and HLA in healthy donors. The primer mix had 60 Vbeta and 13 Jbeta primers. Generated by immunoSEQ multiplex PCR, the TCRdb table keeps only in-frame clones and is missing some. This sample's table reports 150,000 to 200,000 clones. This clonotype originated in a woman aged 55-70 years in good health and CMV-seronegative. The chain links TRBV29-1 to TRBJ1-2; D is unresolved. The sequencing input was PBMCs. Written as DNA, the CDR3 is TGCAGCGTTCAGCGGGAAGCCAGTCGCGGCTACACCTTC. Translating it yields CSVQREASRGYTF.